The 22 T cell receptor beta chains below were found in one sample sequenced in a study of blood T cell repertoires in COVID-19. Measured with immunoSEQ multiplex PCR; TCRdb has only the in-frame clones, and not every one. The data contain 150,000 to 200,000 clones, approximately 90% of them seen just once; the ten biggest clones take up 0.45% to 0.65%. The sample consisted of peripheral blood. Receptors were obtained from a man aged 50-59 years with acute or convalescent COVID-19.

J is TRBJ2-2 and V is TRBV13; TRBD2 agrees at 9 bases. CDR1 and CDR2 from the germline V gene are PRHDT and FYEKMQ (reference sequence). The length of the CDR3 is 16 residues. The junction had 6 bases not matched to a gene; V was cut back by 5 bases and J by 2 bases. The CDR3 region is CASSPRTSENTGELFF. The CDR3, as DNA: TGTGCCAGCAGCCCCCGGACTAGCGAAAACACCGGGGAGCTGTTTTTT.

This sequence joins TRBV7-3 and TRBJ1-2; 7 bases fit TRBD1. The CDR3 length is 13 residues. J was trimmed by 8 bases and V by 5 bases; bases with no gene match: 8. Looked up from germline, CDR1 is SGHTA and CDR2 is FQGTGA. The CDR3 reads CASSLTGLGGYTF. Here the CDR3 DNA reads TGTGCCAGCAGCCTGACAGGGTTGGGCGGCTACACCTTC.

Turning to this clone: This specimen includes other DNA sequences encoding the same CDR3. This chain joins TRBV10-3 and TRBJ2-7; D possibly corresponds to TRBD1 (7 bases). This CDR3 contains 14 residues. V was pared by 11 bases and J by 6 bases, with 23 bases between. The germline gives CDR1 ENHRY, CDR2 SYGVKD. The CDR3 nucleotides read TGTGCCGCATGGCTGGGACAGAGCGGGTTCGAGCAGTACTTC. Its translation: CAAWLGQSGFEQYF.

The rearrangement links TRBV19 to TRBJ1-2; 8 bases map to TRBD1. The germline V gene has CDR1 LNHDA and CDR2 SQIVND (reference sequence). The CDR3 has 14 residues. The trim removed 1 base at V and 8 bases at J, leaving 6 bases unmatched. In DNA, the CDR3 is TGTGCCAGTAGTATAGCCGGACAGGGAGCCGGCTACACCTTC. Translation gives CASSIAGQGAGYTF.

This sequence joins TRBV14 and TRBJ2-1, with a possible D match to TRBD2 (5 bases). The CDR3 consists of 16 residues. The ends were cut back, 0 bases at V and 4 bases at J, with 13 bases in the middle. Germline V lookup: CDR1 SGHDN, CDR2 FVKESK. The CDR3 protein is CASSQEGLTSYNEQFF. The CDR3 region has the DNA TGTGCCAGCAGCCAAGAAGGGCTTACTAGTTACAATGAGCAGTTCTTC.

The chain carries TRBV11-1 and TRBJ2-2; 7 bases are a match to TRBD2. The ends lost 4 bases at V and 4 bases at J; junction bases unmatched: 0. Germline CDR1 and CDR2: SGHAT and FQDESV (reference sequence). The CDR3 is 13 residues long. The CDR3 DNA reads as TGTGCCAGCAGCTGGACTAGCACCGGGGAGCTGTTTTTT. Its protein is CASSWTSTGELFF.

The V gene is TRBV7-9, the J gene TRBJ1-3; D perhaps matches TRBD1 (6 bases). This CDR3 comprises 15 residues. Deletions cut 1 base from V and 0 bases from J, with 7 bases between. The V gene's germline CDR1 is SEHNR and CDR2 FQNEAQ (reference sequence). CDR3 sequence reads: CASSLEGGSGNTIYF. CDR3 DNA sequence: TGTGCCAGCAGCTTAGAAGGGGGCTCTGGAAACACCATATATTTT.

A single count supports this clone. The V and J genes are TRBV27 and TRBJ1-6; D not certain. CDR3 size: 16 residues. V lost 0 bases, J lost 5 bases, and 11 bases lay in between. The germline V gene encodes CDR1 MNHEY and CDR2 SMNVEV (reference sequence). Here the CDR3 DNA reads TGTGCCAGCAGTTTATCTGCTTACCGGGATAATTCACCCCTCCACTTT. Amino acids: CASSLSAYRDNSPLHF.

The chain joins TRBV7-2 to TRBJ1-2, with D maybe TRBD1 (5 bases). Between the trimmed V and J ends, which lost 0 bases and 0 bases, there was a span of 11 bases. This CDR3 has 16 residues. Germline CDR1 SGHTA, CDR2 FQGNSA. The CDR3 DNA is TGTGCCAGCAGCTTAGCGGCAGGGATTCCTAACTATGGCTACACCTTC. This sequence encodes CASSLAAGIPNYGYTF.

The J gene is TRBJ1-5, the V gene TRBV7-2; D gene ambiguous. The CDR3 has 14 amino acids. V lost 1 base and J 5 bases, leaving 9 bases between the germline ends. CDR1 SGHTA and CDR2 FQGNSA come from the germline V gene. The CDR3 reads CASSLDWADQPQHF. The CDR3 coding sequence is TGTGCCAGCAGCTTAGATTGGGCTGATCAGCCCCAGCATTTT.

The chain recombines TRBV7-9 with TRBJ1-2; D call uncertain. The CDR3 totals 13 residues. Germline V gives CDR1 SEHNR, CDR2 FQNEAQ (reference sequence). Trimming cost V 6 bases and J 7 bases, with 15 bases left between them. The CDR3 is CASSAGSPGGYTF. As DNA, the CDR3 is TGTGCCAGCAGTGCCGGGTCACCGGGTGGCTACACCTTC. The whole variable domain, remainder taken from reference TRBV7-9 and TRBJ1-2, is DTGVSQNPRHKITKRGQNVTFRCDPISEHNRLYWYRQTLGQGPEFLTYFQNEAQLEKSRLLSDRFSAERPKGSFSTLEIQRTEQGDSAMYLCASSAGSPGGYTFGSGTRLTVV.

The chain employs TRBV7-2 and TRBJ1-4; D call uncertain. The CDR3 sequence is 15 residues long. Trimming left V 5 bases short and J 0 bases short, with 10 bases between. Germline V gives CDR1 SGHTA, CDR2 FQGNSA. CDR3 in DNA: TGTGCCAGCAGCCTAAAACCTACAACTAATGAAAAACTGTTTTTT. Translated, it gives CASSLKPTTNEKLFF. Complete variable domain (other parts from reference TRBV7-2 and TRBJ1-4): GAGVSQSPSNKVTEKGKDVELRCDPISGHTALYWYRQSLGQGLEFLIYFQGNSAPDKSGLPSDRFSAERTGGSVSTLTIQRTQQEDSAVYLCASSLKPTTNEKLFFGSGTQLSVL.

The V call is TRBV9, the J call TRBJ2-2, with D perhaps TRBD2 (6 bases). This CDR3 contains 16 residues. V was shortened by 4 bases and J by 2 bases, with 15 bases between the two germline ends. The germline gives CDR1 SGDLS, CDR2 YYNGEE. CDR3 sequence (DNA): TGTGCCAGCAGCCTGGACTATCGAATAAACACCGGGGAGCTGTTTTTT. This codes for CASSLDYRINTGELFF.

This sequence joins TRBV7-9 and TRBJ2-1, with 16 bases aligning to TRBD2. The CDR3 has 15 amino acids. With V trimmed by 5 bases and J by 10 bases, 5 bases remained unmatched. Germline V gives CDR1 SEHNR, CDR2 FQNEAQ (reference sequence). In DNA form, the CDR3 reads TGTGCCAGCAGCCGGGGACTAGCGGGGGGGCGAGAGCAGTTCTTC. Its protein product is CASSRGLAGGREQFF.

The chain carries TRBV24-1 and TRBJ2-7; D is unresolved. The germline V gene encodes CDR1 KGHDR and CDR2 SFDVKD. The V and J ends lost 3 bases and 6 bases respectively, with 11 bases between them. The CDR3 spans 13 residues. The CDR3 region is CATSDHRVGEQYF. CDR3 in DNA: TGTGCCACCAGTGATCATCGGGTTGGCGAGCAGTACTTC.

CDR3 region: CASRSPGVTGELFF. CDR3 DNA sequence: TGTGCCAGCAGGTCGCCAGGGGTGACCGGGGAGCTGTTTTTT. V is TRBV7-9 and J is TRBJ2-2, with a tentative D call TRBD1 (6 bases). CDR1 and CDR2 (germline): SEHNR, FQNEAQ (reference sequence). V lost 6 bases and J lost 5, with 13 bases in between. The CDR3 is 14 amino acids.

This chain joins TRBV3-1 (or the pseudogene TRBV3-2) and TRBJ2-4, with 11 bases matching TRBD2. From germline, CDR1 is LGHDT and CDR2 YNNKEL (reference sequence). V was clipped by 4 bases and J by 4 bases; unmatched bases: 12. This CDR3 spans 18 amino acids. The CDR3, as DNA: TGTGCCAGCAGCCGGGGGACTAGCGGAGGTGTCGCGAAAAACATTCAGTACTTC. Its translation is CASSRGTSGGVAKNIQYF.

J is TRBJ2-5 and V is TRBV6-6, with TRBD1 matching over 9 bases. V lost 2 bases to trimming and J lost 1 base; unmatched junction nucleotides: 2. Germline assignment: CDR1 MNHNY and CDR2 SVGAGI (reference sequence). The CDR3 is 15 residues long. CDR3 sequence (DNA): TGTGCCAGCAGTTACAGGACAGGGGTCCAAGAGACCCAGTACTTC. Translated, it gives CASSYRTGVQETQYF.

As to this clone: The germline gene is not matched at one end of the junction; a read error may be the cause. The V call is TRBV19, the J call TRBJ2-1, with 10 bases matching TRBD2. The CDR3 runs to 13 residues. CDR1 and CDR2 from the germline V gene are LNHDA and SQIVND (reference sequence). CDR3 protein: CASSRTSGGRQLF. Here the CDR3 DNA reads TGTGCCAGTAGTAGGACTAGCGGCGGTCGCCAACTCTTC.

The chain has TRBV3-1 (or the pseudogene TRBV3-2) and TRBJ1-1; 7 bases are shared with TRBD1. CDR1 is LGHDT, CDR2 YNNKEL, per germline (reference sequence). This CDR3 is built from 14 residues. V lost 1 base, J lost 10 bases, and 9 bases stayed unmatched. The CDR3 is CASSQGTRDSVAFF. DNA for the CDR3: TGTGCCAGCAGCCAAGGGACCCGGGACAGCGTAGCTTTCTTT.

This chain uses TRBV7-2 with TRBJ2-5; D might be TRBD1 (6 bases). The CDR3 has 16 residues. V was trimmed by 0 bases and J by 1 base, leaving 12 bases between them. Germline CDR1 reads SGHTA; CDR2 reads FQGNSA. The CDR3 DNA follows: TGTGCCAGCAGCTTAGCGTGGACAGTGGGCCAAGAGACCCAGTACTTC. Translation: CASSLAWTVGQETQYF.

J is TRBJ2-3 and V is TRBV7-9; TRBD1 matches at 11 bases. V lost 7 bases and J lost 6; bases outside the gene matches: 12. The CDR3 runs 16 residues. The germline gives CDR1 SEHNR, CDR2 FQNEAQ (reference sequence). This CDR3 is CASTLIGQGALDTQYF. In DNA, the CDR3 is TGTGCCAGCACCCTAATTGGACAGGGGGCGTTGGATACGCAGTATTTT. The complete variable domain, with remaining parts taken from reference TRBV7-9 and TRBJ2-3, reads DTGVSQNPRHKITKRGQNVTFRCDPISEHNRLYWYRQTLGQGPEFLTYFQNEAQLEKSRLLSDRFSAERPKGSFSTLEIQRTEQGDSAMYLCASTLIGQGALDTQYFGPGTRLTVL.